Listed below are T cell receptor beta chains from one sample, sequenced in a study of blood T cell repertoires in COVID-19. TCRdb's copy holds only in-frame clones and misses some; the assay was immunoSEQ multiplex PCR. The repertoire holds about 20,000 clones, with 70% to 90% as singletons. The sequencing sample was made of peripheral blood. These receptors all stem from a human donor in a cohort sampled during active COVID-19. CDR3s include the opening cysteine and the closing phenylalanine or tryptophan. D genes are given only for firm matches. The size of a clone is reported for some rows only, either as once, few or many, or as a class for expanded clones.

abundance,j_gene,v_gene,d_gene,CDR3aa,CDR3nt
once,TRBJ2-1,TRBV3-1/TRBV3-2,.,CASSLTSRSIREQFF,TGTGCCAGCAGCCTCACTAGCAGATCGATCCGAGAGCAGTTCTTC
.,TRBJ2-2,TRBV7-7,TRBD1,CASSPTGGATGELFF,TGTGCCAGCAGCCCAACAGGGGGCGCAACCGGGGAGCTGTTTTTT
.,TRBJ1-1,TRBV12-3/TRBV12-4,.,CASSTGSGNTAFF,TGTGCCAGCAGTACAGGGTCTGGTAATACAGCTTTCTTT
.,TRBJ1-3,TRBV6-4,.,CASRGDGQMTGNTIYF,TGTGCCAGCAGGGGGGACGGACAGATGACTGGAAACACCATATATTTT
.,TRBJ2-5,TRBV7-9,TRBD1,CASSQGVETQYF,TGTGCCAGCAGCCAGGGGGTAGAGACCCAGTACTTC
.,TRBJ1-2,TRBV28,.,CASSPGRFRGGYTF,TGTGCCAGCAGTCCCGGCAGGTTCAGGGGTGGCTACACCTTC
.,TRBJ2-5,TRBV5-4,.,CASSLGGLIETQYF,TGTGCCAGCAGCTTGGGGGGGCTAATAGAGACCCAGTACTTC
.,TRBJ2-7,TRBV7-9,.,CASSLSSFYEQYF,TGTGCCAGCAGCTTATCCTCTTTCTACGAGCAGTACTTC
.,TRBJ1-2,TRBV2,TRBD1,CASRTGTGVYGYTF,TGTGCCAGCAGAACCGGGACAGGGGTTTATGGCTACACCTTC
.,TRBJ2-7,TRBV5-1,TRBD1,CASSLTGTGKAEQYF,TGCGCCAGCAGCTTGACCGGGACAGGGAAGGCCGAGCAGTACTTC
.,TRBJ2-1,TRBV25-1,.,CASSERTMLANEQFF,TGTGCCAGCAGTGAAAGGACCATGCTAGCCAATGAGCAGTTCTTC
.,TRBJ2-7,TRBV3-1/TRBV3-2,TRBD1,CASSRLQGTGDRYEQYF,TGTGCCAGCAGCCGACTACAAGGGACAGGGGATAGATACGAGCAGTACTTC
.,TRBJ1-1,TRBV30,TRBD1,CAWSVQGTGAFF,TGTGCCTGGAGTGTACAGGGGACAGGAGCTTTCTTT
once,TRBJ1-2,TRBV5-1,TRBD1,CASSAGGTGTEYGYTF,TGCGCCAGCAGCGCCGGGGGAACCGGGACAGAGTATGGCTACACCTTC
few,TRBJ2-5,TRBV30,TRBD2,CAWSVRGRMRETQYF,TGTGCCTGGAGTGTCCGCGGGAGAATGAGAGAGACCCAGTACTTC
.,TRBJ2-7,TRBV4-2,.,CASSQEGGRSYEQYF,TGTGCCAGCAGCCAAGAAGGAGGACGGTCCTACGAGCAGTACTTC
.,TRBJ2-2,TRBV5-1,TRBD2,CASKALADTGELFF,TGCGCCAGCAAGGCTCTAGCGGACACCGGGGAGCTGTTTTTT
.,TRBJ2-7,TRBV5-1,TRBD1,CASSLGGQGYEQYF,TGCGCCAGCAGCTTGGGGGGACAGGGCTACGAGCAGTACTTC
.,TRBJ2-7,TRBV29-1,TRBD2,CSAAGTSVSDEQYF,TGCAGCGCCGCCGGGACTAGTGTCTCCGACGAGCAGTACTTC
.,TRBJ2-5,TRBV19,.,CASSKAGETQYF,TGTGCCAGTAGTAAAGCCGGGGAGACCCAGTACTTC
.,TRBJ1-4,TRBV9,.,CASSVGQNNEKLFF,TGTGCCAGCAGCGTAGGACAAAATAATGAAAAACTGTTTTTT
.,TRBJ1-1,TRBV6-1,.,CASSDKMNTEAFF,TGTGCCAGCAGTGACAAAATGAACACTGAAGCTTTCTTT
.,TRBJ1-1,TRBV3-1/TRBV3-2,TRBD1,CASSSLFTGGIAEAFF,TGTGCCAGCAGCTCCCTGTTTACAGGGGGGATCGCTGAAGCTTTCTTT
.,TRBJ1-1,TRBV5-5,.,CASSLVEANTEAFF,TGTGCCAGCAGCTTGGTGGAGGCGAACACTGAAGCTTTCTTT
.,TRBJ2-6,TRBV19,TRBD1,CASSPTGAASSGANVLTF,TGTGCCAGTAGTCCGACAGGGGCCGCATCGTCTGGGGCCAACGTCCTGACTTTC
.,TRBJ2-5,TRBV24-1,TRBD1,CATSEPSQGEETQYF,TGTGCCACCAGTGAGCCCAGCCAGGGGGAAGAGACCCAGTACTTC
.,TRBJ2-1,TRBV6-5,TRBD2,CASRPSGRWEQFF,TGTGCCAGCAGACCTAGCGGGAGGTGGGAGCAGTTCTTC
.,TRBJ2-7,TRBV10-3,TRBD2,CAISATGLAGDEQYF,TGTGCCATCAGTGCCACCGGACTAGCGGGAGACGAGCAGTACTTC
.,TRBJ2-7,TRBV6-5,.,CASTFAGEQYF,TGTGCCAGCACTTTCGCAGGAGAGCAGTACTTC
.,TRBJ2-5,TRBV7-3,.,CASSRGAIETQYF,TGTGCCAGCAGCAGAGGCGCTATAGAGACCCAGTACTTC
.,TRBJ2-7,TRBV19,TRBD2,CASSIGLAGSHEQYF,TGTGCCAGTAGTATAGGACTAGCGGGATCGCACGAGCAGTACTTC
.,TRBJ2-1,TRBV6-5,TRBD2,CASRETSRDYNEQFF,TGTGCCAGCAGGGAGACTAGCCGCGACTACAATGAGCAGTTCTTC
.,TRBJ1-2,TRBV5-6,.,CASSLPIDYGYTF,TGTGCCAGCAGCTTGCCGATAGACTATGGCTACACCTTC
.,TRBJ1-3,TRBV28,.,CASSFPGIQGRGNTIYF,TGTGCCAGCAGTTTCCCCGGGATCCAAGGTCGGGGAAACACCATATATTTT
.,TRBJ1-1,TRBV30,TRBD1,CAWDIGTVTTEAFF,TGTGCCTGGGATATCGGGACAGTAACCACTGAAGCTTTCTTT
.,TRBJ2-7,TRBV6-6,.,CASSRAGEGTNEQYF,TGTGCCAGCAGTCGGGCAGGGGAGGGGACAAACGAGCAGTACTTC
.,TRBJ1-1,TRBV30,.,CAWTRGTEAFF,TGTGCCTGGACCCGGGGGACTGAAGCTTTCTTT
.,TRBJ2-1,TRBV7-3,.,CASSPQSGVVNEQFF,TGTGCCAGCAGCCCTCAGTCGGGAGTTGTAAATGAGCAGTTCTTC
once,TRBJ2-5,TRBV5-1,.,CASSLASPVPETQYF,TGCGCCAGCAGCTTGGCCTCGCCGGTACCAGAGACCCAGTACTTC
.,TRBJ2-1,TRBV19,.,CASSIQGTNNEQFF,TGTGCCAGTAGTATACAGGGAACTAACAATGAGCAGTTCTTC
.,TRBJ2-7,TRBV28,.,CASSPPGLINYEQYF,TGTGCCAGCAGTCCACCAGGCTTGATCAACTACGAGCAGTACTTC
.,TRBJ2-7,TRBV5-1,.,CASSLDRNNYEQYF,TGCGCCAGCAGCTTAGACAGAAACAACTACGAGCAGTACTTC
once,TRBJ1-2,TRBV2,.,CASSGGREGRYGYTF,TGTGCCAGCAGTGGCGGCAGGGAAGGTCGGTATGGCTACACCTTC
.,TRBJ2-5,TRBV2,.,CASRILASQQETQYF,TGTGCCAGCAGGATTCTAGCTTCCCAACAAGAGACCCAGTACTTC
.,TRBJ2-7,TRBV7-2,.,CASSPSPLPYEQYF,TGTGCCAGCAGCCCCTCCCCCCTACCCTACGAGCAGTACTTC
.,TRBJ2-1,TRBV25-1,TRBD1,CASSDWTGEGNEQFF,TGTGCCAGCAGTGACTGGACAGGGGAAGGGAATGAGCAGTTCTTC
.,TRBJ1-3,TRBV15,TRBD1,CATSTLGTAGNTIYF,TGTGCCACCAGCACCCTAGGGACAGCCGGAAACACCATATATTTT
.,TRBJ1-1,TRBV28,.,CASKRTGFRPTGTEAFF,TGTGCCAGCAAAAGAACGGGTTTTAGGCCGACGGGAACTGAAGCTTTCTTT
.,TRBJ2-5,TRBV13,TRBD1,CASSLEGQGAVWQETQYF,TGTGCCAGCAGCTTAGAGGGACAGGGGGCGGTTTGGCAAGAGACCCAGTACTTC